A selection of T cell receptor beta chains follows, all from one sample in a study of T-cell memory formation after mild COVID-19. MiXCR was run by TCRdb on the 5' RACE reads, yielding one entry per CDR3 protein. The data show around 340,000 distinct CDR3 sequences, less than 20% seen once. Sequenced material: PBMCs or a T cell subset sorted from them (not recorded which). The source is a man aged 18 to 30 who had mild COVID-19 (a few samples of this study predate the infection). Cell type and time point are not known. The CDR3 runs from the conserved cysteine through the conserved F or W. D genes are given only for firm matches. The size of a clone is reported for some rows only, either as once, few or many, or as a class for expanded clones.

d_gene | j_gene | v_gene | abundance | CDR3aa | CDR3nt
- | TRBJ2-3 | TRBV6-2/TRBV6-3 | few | CASSGGLLRGTDTQYF | TGTGCCAGCAGCGGGGGGCTTTTGAGAGGCACAGATACGCAGTATTTT
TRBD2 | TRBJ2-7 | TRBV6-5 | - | CASSYSTSGGVYEQYF | TGTGCCAGCAGTTACTCGACTAGCGGGGGGGTCTACGAGCAGTACTTC
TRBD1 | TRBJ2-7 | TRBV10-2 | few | CASRAGQEYYEQYF | TGCGCCAGCAGGGCGGGACAGGAGTACTACGAGCAGTACTTC
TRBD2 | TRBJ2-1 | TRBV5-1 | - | CASSLAFMGGPQNEQFF | TGCGCCAGCAGCTTGGCATTTATGGGAGGGCCTCAAAATGAGCAGTTCTTC
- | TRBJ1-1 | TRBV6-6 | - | CASSYSHMDTEAFF | TGTGCCAGCAGTTACTCCCATATGGACACTGAAGCTTTCTTT
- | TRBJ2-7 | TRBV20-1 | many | CSARDVISYEQYF | TGCAGTGCTAGGGACGTTATCTCCTACGAGCAGTACTTC
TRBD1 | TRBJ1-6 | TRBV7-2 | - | CASSSGDRGGPLHF | TGTGCCAGCAGCTCAGGGGACAGGGGCGGACCCCTCCACTTT
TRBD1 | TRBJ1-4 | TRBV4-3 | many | CASSQPGQGNEKLFF | TGCGCCAGCAGCCAACCGGGACAGGGGAATGAAAAACTGTTTTTT
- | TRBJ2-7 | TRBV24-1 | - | CATSDFGDEQYF | TGTGCCACCAGTGATTTTGGCGACGAGCAGTACTTC
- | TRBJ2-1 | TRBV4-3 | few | CASSQQGLLTYNEQFF | TGCGCCAGCAGCCAACAGGGTCTGTTAACCTACAATGAGCAGTTCTTC
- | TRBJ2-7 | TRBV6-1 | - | CASRSGTSPNEQYF | TGTGCCAGCAGGTCCGGGACAAGCCCTAACGAGCAGTACTTC
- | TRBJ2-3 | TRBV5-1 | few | CASSLASGASTDTQYF | TGCGCCAGCAGCTTGGCATCGGGTGCTAGCACAGATACGCAGTATTTT
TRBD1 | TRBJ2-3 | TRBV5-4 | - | CASSRTGTGSLDTQYF | TGTGCCAGCAGCAGGACCGGGACAGGTTCCCTCGATACGCAGTATTTT
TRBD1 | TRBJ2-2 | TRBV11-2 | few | CASNLGQGFPGELFF | TGTGCCAGCAACCTGGGACAGGGGTTTCCCGGGGAGCTGTTTTTT
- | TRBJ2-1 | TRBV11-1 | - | CASTLGRSSYNEQFF | TGTGCCAGCACCCTCGGGCGGAGCTCCTACAATGAGCAGTTCTTC
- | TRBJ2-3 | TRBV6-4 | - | CASKSTSTDTQYF | TGTGCCAGCAAGTCCACTAGCACAGATACGCAGTATTTT
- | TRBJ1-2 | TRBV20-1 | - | CSATFRLSRGYTF | TGCAGTGCCACCTTCCGGCTATCGCGTGGCTACACCTTC
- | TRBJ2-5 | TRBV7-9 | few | CALGASLQETQYF | TGTGCCCTCGGGGCTAGTCTCCAAGAGACCCAGTACTTC
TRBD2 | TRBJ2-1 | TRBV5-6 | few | CASSWGTSKYEQFF | TGTGCCAGCAGCTGGGGGACTAGCAAATATGAGCAGTTCTTC
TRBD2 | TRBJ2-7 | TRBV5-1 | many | CASTPGLAAYEQYF | TGCGCCAGCACACCGGGACTAGCGGCTTACGAGCAGTACTTC
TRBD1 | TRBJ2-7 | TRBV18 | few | CASSSRQGFDEQYF | TGTGCCAGCTCATCACGACAGGGTTTCGACGAGCAGTACTTC
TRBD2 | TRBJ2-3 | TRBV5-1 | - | CASMASGGLDTQYF | TGCGCCAGCATGGCTAGCGGGGGCCTAGATACGCAGTATTTT
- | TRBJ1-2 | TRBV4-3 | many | CASSPERTVNLRYGYTF | TGCGCCAGCAGCCCCGAGCGGACTGTTAATTTACGCTATGGCTACACCTTC
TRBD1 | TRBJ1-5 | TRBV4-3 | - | CASSPGTGGAQPQHF | TGCGCCAGCAGCCCCGGGACAGGGGGTGCTCAGCCCCAGCATTTT
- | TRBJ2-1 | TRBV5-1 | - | CASSFRGIGSYNEQFF | TGCGCCAGCAGCTTCCGTGGTATTGGCTCCTACAATGAGCAGTTCTTC
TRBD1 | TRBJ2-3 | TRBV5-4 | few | CASSPGGQGGGTQYF | TGTGCCAGCAGCCCGGGCGGACAGGGTGGCGGTACGCAGTATTTT
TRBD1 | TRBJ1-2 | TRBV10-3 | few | CAISGDRSGGGYTF | TGTGCCATCAGTGGGGACAGGTCAGGAGGTGGCTACACCTTC
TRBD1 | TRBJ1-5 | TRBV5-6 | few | CASSLRPRGTGDMGNQPQHF | TGTGCCAGCAGCCTACGTCCCCGGGGGACAGGGGATATGGGGAATCAGCCCCAGCATTTT
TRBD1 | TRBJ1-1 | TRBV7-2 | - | CASSNRRGLTNTEAFF | TGTGCCAGCAGCAATCGCAGGGGGCTGACGAACACTGAAGCTTTCTTT
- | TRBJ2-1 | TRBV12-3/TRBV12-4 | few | CASSLSYRPYNEQFF | TGTGCCAGCAGTTTGAGCTACCGGCCCTACAATGAGCAGTTCTTC
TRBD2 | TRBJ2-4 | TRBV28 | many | CASSPGGVVAKNIQYF | TGTGCCAGCAGCCCTGGGGGGGTTGTAGCCAAAAACATTCAGTACTTC
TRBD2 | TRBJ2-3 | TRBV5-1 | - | CASLLADYTDTQYF | TGCGCCAGTCTACTAGCGGACTACACAGATACGCAGTATTTT
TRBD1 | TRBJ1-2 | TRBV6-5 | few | CASSTQGVNGYTF | TGTGCCAGCAGTACACAGGGGGTGAATGGCTACACCTTC
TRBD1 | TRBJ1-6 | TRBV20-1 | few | CSARVDRGEGNSPLHF | TGCAGTGCTAGAGTGGACAGGGGTGAGGGTAATTCACCCCTCCACTTT
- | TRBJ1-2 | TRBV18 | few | CASSPGRANYGYTF | TGTGCCAGCTCACCAGGCCGGGCCAACTATGGCTACACCTTC
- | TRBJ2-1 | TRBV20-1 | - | CSAIIPPGRFNEQFF | TGCAGTGCCATAATTCCTCCCGGACGCTTCAATGAGCAGTTCTTC
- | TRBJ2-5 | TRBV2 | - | CASSEGEWYQETKYF | TGTGCCAGCAGTGAAGGGGAATGGTACCAAGAGACCAAGTACTTC
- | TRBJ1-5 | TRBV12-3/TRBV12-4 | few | CASSLLNSNQPQHF | TGTGCCAGCAGCCTACTAAATAGCAATCAGCCCCAGCATTTT
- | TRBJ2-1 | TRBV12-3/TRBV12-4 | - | CASSPQMGGAEQFF | TGTGCCAGCAGTCCCCAGATGGGCGGGGCGGAGCAGTTCTTC
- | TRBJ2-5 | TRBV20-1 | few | CSARIGGASETQYF | TGCAGTGCTAGAATTGGGGGGGCCTCGGAGACCCAGTACTTC
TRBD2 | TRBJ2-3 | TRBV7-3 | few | CASSPSGGMTDTQYF | TGTGCCAGCAGCCCTAGCGGGGGGATGACAGATACGCAGTATTTT
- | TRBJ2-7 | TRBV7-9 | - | CASSFRKDSSYEQYF | TGTGCCAGCAGCTTTCGAAAGGACAGCTCCTACGAGCAGTACTTC
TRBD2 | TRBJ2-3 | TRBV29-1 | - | CSADSGAGTDTQYF | TGCAGCGCCGATAGCGGGGCCGGCACAGATACGCAGTATTTT
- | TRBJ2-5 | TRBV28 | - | CASIDARLGRGGETQYF | TGTGCCAGCATTGACGCTCGTCTGGGCAGGGGAGGGGAGACCCAGTACTTC
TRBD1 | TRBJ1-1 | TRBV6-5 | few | CASSYPRTGGEDTEAFF | TGTGCCAGCAGTTACCCCCGGACAGGGGGCGAAGACACTGAAGCTTTCTTT
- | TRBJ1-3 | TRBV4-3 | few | CASSQAVGRSGNTIYF | TGCGCCAGCAGCCAAGCTGTGGGCCGCTCTGGAAACACCATATATTTT
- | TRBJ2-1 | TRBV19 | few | CASTLSDGSEQFF | TGTGCCAGTACTCTATCGGACGGGAGTGAGCAGTTCTTC
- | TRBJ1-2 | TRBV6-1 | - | CASREPNYGYTF | TGTGCCAGCAGGGAACCGAACTATGGCTACACCTTC
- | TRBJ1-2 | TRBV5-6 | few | CASSLGRFYGYTF | TGTGCCAGCAGCTTAGGACGGTTTTATGGCTACACCTTC
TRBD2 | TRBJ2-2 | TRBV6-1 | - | CASSEAAGVTGELFF | TGTGCCAGCAGTGAAGCAGCGGGGGTGACCGGGGAGCTGTTTTTT
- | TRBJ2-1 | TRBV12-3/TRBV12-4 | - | CASSDPAAPDEQFF | TGTGCCAGCAGCGACCCGGCAGCACCCGATGAGCAGTTCTTC
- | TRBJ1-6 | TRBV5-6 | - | CASSFTGDSPLHF | TGTGCCAGCAGCTTTACGGGGGATTCACCCCTCCACTTT
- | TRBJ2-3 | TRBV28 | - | CASTQAPFTDTQYF | TGTGCCAGCACGCAGGCCCCCTTCACAGATACGCAGTATTTT